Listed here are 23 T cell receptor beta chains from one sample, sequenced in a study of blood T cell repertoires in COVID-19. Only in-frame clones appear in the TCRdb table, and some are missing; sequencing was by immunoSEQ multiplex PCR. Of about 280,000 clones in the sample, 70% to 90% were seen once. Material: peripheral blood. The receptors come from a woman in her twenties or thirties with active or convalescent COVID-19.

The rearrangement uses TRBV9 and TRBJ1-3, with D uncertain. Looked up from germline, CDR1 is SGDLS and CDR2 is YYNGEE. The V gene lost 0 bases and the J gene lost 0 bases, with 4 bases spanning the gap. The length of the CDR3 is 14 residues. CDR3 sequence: CASSVAFSGNTIYF. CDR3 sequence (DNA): TGTGCCAGCAGCGTAGCCTTCTCTGGAAACACCATATATTTT.

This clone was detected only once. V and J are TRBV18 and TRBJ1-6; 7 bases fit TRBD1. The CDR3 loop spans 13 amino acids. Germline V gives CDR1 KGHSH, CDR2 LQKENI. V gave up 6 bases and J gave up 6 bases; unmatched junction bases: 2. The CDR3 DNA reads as TGTGCCAGCTCCGGACAGGCTAATTCACCCCTCCACTTT. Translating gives CASSGQANSPLHF.

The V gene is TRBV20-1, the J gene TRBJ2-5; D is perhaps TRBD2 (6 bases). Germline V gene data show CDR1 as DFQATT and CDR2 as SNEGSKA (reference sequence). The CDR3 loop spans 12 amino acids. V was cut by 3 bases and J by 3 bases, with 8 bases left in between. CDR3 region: CSASIAEETQYF. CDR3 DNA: TGCAGTGCTAGTATAGCGGAAGAGACCCAGTACTTC.

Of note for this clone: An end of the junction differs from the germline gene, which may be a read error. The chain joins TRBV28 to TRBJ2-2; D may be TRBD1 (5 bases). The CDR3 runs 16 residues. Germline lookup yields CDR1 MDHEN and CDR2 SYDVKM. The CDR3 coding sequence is TGTGTCAGCAGTTTAGGGGCCCGGACCGACACCGGGGAGCTGTTTTTT. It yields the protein CVSSLGARTDTGELFF.

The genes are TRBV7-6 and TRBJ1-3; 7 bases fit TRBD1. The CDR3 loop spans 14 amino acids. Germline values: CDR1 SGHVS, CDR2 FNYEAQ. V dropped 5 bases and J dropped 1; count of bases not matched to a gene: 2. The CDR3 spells CASSPQGSGNTIYF. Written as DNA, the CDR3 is TGTGCCAGCAGCCCACAGGGGTCTGGAAACACCATATATTTT.

The CDR3 region has the DNA TGTGCCTGGAGTTTCCCCCTGAAGGGGGGGGAGACCCAGTACTTC. Protein product: CAWSFPLKGGETQYF. The chain recombines TRBV30 with TRBJ2-5; maybe TRBD2 (7 bases). Trimming left V 2 bases short and J 5 bases short, with 18 bases between. The CDR3 runs to 15 residues. CDR1 and CDR2 from the germline V gene are GTSNPN and SVGIG (reference sequence). Supplemented by reference TRBV30 and TRBJ2-5, the full variable domain reads SQTIHQWPATLVQPVGSPLSLECTVEGTSNPNLYWYRQAAGRGLQLLFYSVGIGQISSEVPQNLSASRPQDRQFILSSKKLLLSDSGFYLCAWSFPLKGGETQYFGPGTRLLVL.

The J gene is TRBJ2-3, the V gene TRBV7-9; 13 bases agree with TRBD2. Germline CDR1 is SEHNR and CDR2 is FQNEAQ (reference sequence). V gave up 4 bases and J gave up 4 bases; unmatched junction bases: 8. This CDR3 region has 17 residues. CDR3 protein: CASSSTSGGAGADTQYF. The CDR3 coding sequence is TGTGCCAGCAGCTCAACTAGCGGGGGGGCAGGAGCAGATACGCAGTATTTT.

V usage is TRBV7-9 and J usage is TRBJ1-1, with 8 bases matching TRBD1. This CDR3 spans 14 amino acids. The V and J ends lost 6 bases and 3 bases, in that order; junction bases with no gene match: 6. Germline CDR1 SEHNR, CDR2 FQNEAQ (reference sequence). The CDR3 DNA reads TGTGCCAGCAGAACTAACAGGGGGGACACTGAAGCTTTCTTT. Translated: CASRTNRGDTEAFF.

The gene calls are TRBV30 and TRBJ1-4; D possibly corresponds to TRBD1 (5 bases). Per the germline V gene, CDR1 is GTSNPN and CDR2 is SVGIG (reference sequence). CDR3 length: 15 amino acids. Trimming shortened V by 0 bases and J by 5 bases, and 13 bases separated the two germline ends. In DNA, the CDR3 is TGTGCCTGGAGTGTAACTACAGGCGCGAATGAAAAACTGTTTTTT. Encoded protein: CAWSVTTGANEKLFF. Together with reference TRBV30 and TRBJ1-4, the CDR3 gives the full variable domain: SQTIHQWPATLVQPVGSPLSLECTVEGTSNPNLYWYRQAAGRGLQLLFYSVGIGQISSEVPQNLSASRPQDRQFILSSKKLLLSDSGFYLCAWSVTTGANEKLFFGSGTQLSVL.

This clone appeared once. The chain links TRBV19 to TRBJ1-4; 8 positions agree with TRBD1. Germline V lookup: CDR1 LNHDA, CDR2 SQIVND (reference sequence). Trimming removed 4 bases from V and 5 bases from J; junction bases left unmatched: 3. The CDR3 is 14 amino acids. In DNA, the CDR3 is TGTGCCAGTAGTAACAGGGGGTTAAATGAAAAACTGTTTTTT. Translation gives CASSNRGLNEKLFF.

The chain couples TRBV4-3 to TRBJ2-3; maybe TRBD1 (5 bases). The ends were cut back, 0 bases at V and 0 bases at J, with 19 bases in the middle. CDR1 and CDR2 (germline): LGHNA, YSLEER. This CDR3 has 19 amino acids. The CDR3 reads CASSQDHPRGRASTDTQYF. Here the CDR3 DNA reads TGCGCCAGCAGCCAAGATCACCCCCGAGGCAGGGCGAGCACAGATACGCAGTATTTT.

The CDR3: CAISGTPSSYEQYF. The CDR3 nucleotides are TGTGCCATCAGTGGGACACCTAGCTCCTACGAGCAGTACTTC. The chain joins TRBV10-3 to TRBJ2-7, with TRBD1 as a possible D gene (5 bases). There are 14 residues in the CDR3. Looked up from germline, CDR1 is ENHRY and CDR2 is SYGVKD. V gave up 4 bases and J gave up 0 bases, with 10 bases separating them.

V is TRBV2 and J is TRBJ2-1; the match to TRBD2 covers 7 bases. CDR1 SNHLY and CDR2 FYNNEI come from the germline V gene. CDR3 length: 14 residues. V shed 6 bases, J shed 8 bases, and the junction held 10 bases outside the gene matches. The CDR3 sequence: CASRRRGRGDEQFF. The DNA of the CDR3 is TGTGCCAGCAGGCGTAGGGGCCGGGGGGATGAGCAGTTCTTC.

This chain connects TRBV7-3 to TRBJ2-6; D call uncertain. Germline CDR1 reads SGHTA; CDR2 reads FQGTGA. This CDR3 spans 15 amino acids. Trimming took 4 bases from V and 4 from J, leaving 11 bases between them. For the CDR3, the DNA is TGTGCCAGCAGCTCGTTCTCTGCGGGGGCCAACGTCCTGACTTTC. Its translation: CASSSFSAGANVLTF.

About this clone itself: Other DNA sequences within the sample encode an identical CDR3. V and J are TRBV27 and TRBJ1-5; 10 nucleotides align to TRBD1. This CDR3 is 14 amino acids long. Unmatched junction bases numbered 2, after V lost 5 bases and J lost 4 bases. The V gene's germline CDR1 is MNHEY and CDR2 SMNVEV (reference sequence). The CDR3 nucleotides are TGTGCCAGCAGTCCGGGACAGGGGAATCAGCCCCAGCATTTT. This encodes CASSPGQGNQPQHF.

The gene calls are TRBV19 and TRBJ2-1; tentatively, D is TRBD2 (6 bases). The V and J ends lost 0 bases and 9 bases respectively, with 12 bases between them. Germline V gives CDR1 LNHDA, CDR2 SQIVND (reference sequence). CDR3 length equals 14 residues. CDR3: CASSIELSGGEQFF. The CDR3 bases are TGTGCCAGTAGTATAGAGCTTAGCGGCGGTGAGCAGTTCTTC.

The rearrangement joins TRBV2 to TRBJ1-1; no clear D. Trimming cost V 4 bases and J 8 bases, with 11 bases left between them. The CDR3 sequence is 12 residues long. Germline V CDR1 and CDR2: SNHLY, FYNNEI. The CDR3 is CASSGRRFEAFF. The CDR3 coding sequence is TGTGCCAGCAGTGGGCGGCGGTTCGAAGCTTTCTTT.

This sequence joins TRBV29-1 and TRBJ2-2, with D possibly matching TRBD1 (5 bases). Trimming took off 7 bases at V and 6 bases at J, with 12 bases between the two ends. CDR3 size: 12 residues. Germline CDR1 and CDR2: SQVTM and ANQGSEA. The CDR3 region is CSARVGAGELFF. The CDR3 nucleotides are TGCAGCGCCAGGGTTGGGGCCGGGGAGCTGTTTTTT.

The CDR3 region is CASSVVGQSGANVLTF. The CDR3 region has the DNA TGTGCCAGCAGCGTAGTTGGCCAGTCTGGGGCCAACGTCCTGACTTTC. The J gene is TRBJ2-6, the V gene TRBV9; no definite D call. Trimming took 0 bases from V and 1 from J, leaving 8 bases between them. Germline V gene lookup returns CDR1 SGDLS and CDR2 YYNGEE. The CDR3 has 16 residues. Variable domain in full (rest from reference TRBV9 and TRBJ2-6): DSGVTQTPKHLITATGQRVTLRCSPRSGDLSVYWYQQSLDQGLQFLIQYYNGEERAKGNILERFSAQQFPDLHSELNLSSLELGDSALYFCASSVVGQSGANVLTFGAGSRLTVL.

The CDR3 region is CASSVRDRDTDTQYF. Written as DNA, the CDR3 is TGTGCCAGCAGCGTCCGGGACAGAGACACAGATACGCAGTATTTT. The rearrangement joins TRBV9 to TRBJ2-3; 7 bases line up with TRBD1. Germline V gene data show CDR1 as SGDLS and CDR2 as YYNGEE. J gave up 2 bases and V 2 bases, and 5 bases lay outside the gene matches. The CDR3 runs 15 residues.

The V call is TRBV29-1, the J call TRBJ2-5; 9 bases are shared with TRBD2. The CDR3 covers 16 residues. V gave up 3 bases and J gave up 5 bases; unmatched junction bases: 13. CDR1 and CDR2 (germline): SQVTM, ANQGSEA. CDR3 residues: CSVDSGRGGVWETQYF. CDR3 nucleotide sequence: TGCAGCGTTGACTCTGGGCGGGGGGGCGTTTGGGAGACCCAGTACTTC.

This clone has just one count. CDR3 sequence reads: CSVVVRGGPVEQFF. In DNA form, the CDR3 reads TGCAGCGTTGTGGTGCGGGGGGGCCCCGTTGAGCAGTTCTTC. This chain links TRBV29-1 with TRBJ2-1; 9 positions match TRBD2. The CDR3 length is 14 residues. V shed 4 bases and J 9 bases; nucleotides not matched to a gene: 10. Germline-derived CDR1 and CDR2 are SQVTM and ANQGSEA.

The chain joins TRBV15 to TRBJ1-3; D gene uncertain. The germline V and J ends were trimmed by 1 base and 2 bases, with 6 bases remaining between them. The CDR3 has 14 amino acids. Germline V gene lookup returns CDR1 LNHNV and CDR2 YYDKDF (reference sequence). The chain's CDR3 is CATSRGGAGNTIYF. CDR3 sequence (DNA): TGTGCCACCAGCAGAGGCGGTGCTGGAAACACCATATATTTT. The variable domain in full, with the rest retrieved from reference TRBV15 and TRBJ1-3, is DAMVIQNPRYQVTQFGKPVTLSCSQTLNHNVMYWYQQKSSQAPKLLFHYYDKDFNNEADTPDNFQSRRPNTSFCFLDIRSPGLGDTAMYLCATSRGGAGNTIYFGEGSWLTVV.